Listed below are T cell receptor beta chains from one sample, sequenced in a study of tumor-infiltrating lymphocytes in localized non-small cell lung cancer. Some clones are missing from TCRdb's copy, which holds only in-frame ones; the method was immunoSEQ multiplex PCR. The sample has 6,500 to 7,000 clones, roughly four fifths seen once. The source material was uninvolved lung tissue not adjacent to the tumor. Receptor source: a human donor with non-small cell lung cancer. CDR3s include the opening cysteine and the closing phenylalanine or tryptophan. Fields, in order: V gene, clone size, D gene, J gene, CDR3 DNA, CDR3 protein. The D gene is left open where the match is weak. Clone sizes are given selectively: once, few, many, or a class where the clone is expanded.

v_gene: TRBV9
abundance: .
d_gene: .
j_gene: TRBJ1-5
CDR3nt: TGTGCCAGCAGCGTAGCCGGGGATCTTGGCAATCAGCCCCAGCATTTT
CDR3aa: CASSVAGDLGNQPQHF

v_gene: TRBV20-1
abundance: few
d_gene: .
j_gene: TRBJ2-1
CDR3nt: TGCAGTGCTAGTAAAGCAAATGAGCAGTTCTTC
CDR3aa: CSASKANEQFF

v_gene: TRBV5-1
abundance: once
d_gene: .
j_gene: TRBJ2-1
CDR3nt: TGCGCCAGCAGCCCGTCCCTAGCCAACCCCTACAATGAGCAGTTCTTC
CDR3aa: CASSPSLANPYNEQFF

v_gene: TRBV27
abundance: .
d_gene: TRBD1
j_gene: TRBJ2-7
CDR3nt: TGTGCCAGCAGTCGATCCGGGACAGGGGCTTGGGAGCAGTACTTC
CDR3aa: CASSRSGTGAWEQYF

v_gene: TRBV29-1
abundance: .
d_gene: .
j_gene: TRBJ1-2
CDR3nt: TGCAGCGTTTCGCTCGGGGGGCATGGTGGCTACACCTTC
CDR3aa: CSVSLGGHGGYTF

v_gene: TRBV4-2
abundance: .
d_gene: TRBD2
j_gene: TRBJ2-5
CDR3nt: TGTGCCAGCAGCCAAGGAGGGGAACTAGCGGGGGAAGAGACCCAGTACTTC
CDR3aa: CASSQGGELAGEETQYF

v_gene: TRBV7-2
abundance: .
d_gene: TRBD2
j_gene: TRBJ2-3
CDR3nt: TGTGCCAGCAGCCCTCGGTGGGCGGCGGGGGGGCCTAGCACAGATACGCAGTATTTT
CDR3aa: CASSPRWAAGGPSTDTQYF

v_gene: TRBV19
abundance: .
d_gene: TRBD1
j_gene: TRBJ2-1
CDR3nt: TGTGCCAGTAGTATAGAGGGACAGCGATACAATGAGCAGTTCTTC
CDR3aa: CASSIEGQRYNEQFF

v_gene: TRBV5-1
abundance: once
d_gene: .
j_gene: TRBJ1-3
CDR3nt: TGCGCCAGCAGCGCGGGGCTCGAACCCACTGGAAACACCATATATTTT
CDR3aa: CASSAGLEPTGNTIYF

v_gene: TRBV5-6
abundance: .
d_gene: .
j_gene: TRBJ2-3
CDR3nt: TGTGCCAGCAGCCCGGAGCCGGGCACAGATACGCAGTATTTT
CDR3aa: CASSPEPGTDTQYF

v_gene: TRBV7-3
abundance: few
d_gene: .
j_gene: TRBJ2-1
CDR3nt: TGTGCCAGCAGCTTAACCGGAGTTGGTGAGCAGTTCTTC
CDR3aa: CASSLTGVGEQFF

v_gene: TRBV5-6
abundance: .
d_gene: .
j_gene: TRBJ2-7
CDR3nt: TGTGCCAGCAGCTTGAGGCCAGTCTACGAGCAGTACTTC
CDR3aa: CASSLRPVYEQYF

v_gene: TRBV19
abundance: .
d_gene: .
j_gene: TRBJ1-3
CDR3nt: TGTGCCAGTAGTATAATATCACGGAGCTCTGGAAACACCATATATTTT
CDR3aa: CASSIISRSSGNTIYF

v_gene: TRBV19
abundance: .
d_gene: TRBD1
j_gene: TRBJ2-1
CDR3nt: TGTGCCAGTAGTTTCAAGGCTTATGGGACAGGGGGAAATGAGCAGTTCTTC
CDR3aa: CASSFKAYGTGGNEQFF

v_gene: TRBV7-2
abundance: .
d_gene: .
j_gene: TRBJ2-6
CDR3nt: TGTGCCAGCAGCTTAGCCCAGTCCTTAACCGGGTCCTCTGGGGCCAACGTCCTGACTTTC
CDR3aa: CASSLAQSLTGSSGANVLTF

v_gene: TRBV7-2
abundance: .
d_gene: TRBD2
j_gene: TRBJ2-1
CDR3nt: TGTGCCAGCAGCTTAGCTGGTCTAGCGGAGTCCCCGAAGGCTAGTAATGAGCAGTTCTTC
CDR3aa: CASSLAGLAESPKASNEQFF

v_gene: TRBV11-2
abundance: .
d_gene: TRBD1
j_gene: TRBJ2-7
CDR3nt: TGTGCCAGCAGAGACAGGGACAGGGTAAGCGAGCAGTACTTC
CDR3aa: CASRDRDRVSEQYF

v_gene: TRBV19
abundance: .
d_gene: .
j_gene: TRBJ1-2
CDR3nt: TGTGCCAGTAGTAGCCAAGGCGCCGGGCGCTACACCTTC
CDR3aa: CASSSQGAGRYTF

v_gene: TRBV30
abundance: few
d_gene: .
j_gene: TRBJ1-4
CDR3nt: TGTGCCTGGAGTGGAGACACTAATGAAAAACTGTTTTTT
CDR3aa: CAWSGDTNEKLFF

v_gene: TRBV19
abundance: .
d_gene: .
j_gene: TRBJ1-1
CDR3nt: TGTGCCAGTAGTATGGGGCCCAGGGCTGAAGCTTTCTTT
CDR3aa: CASSMGPRAEAFF

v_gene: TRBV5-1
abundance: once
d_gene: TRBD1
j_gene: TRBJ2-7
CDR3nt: TGCGCCAGCAGCTTGGGGTATGTGACACAGGGGGCCTACGAGCAGTACTTC
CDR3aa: CASSLGYVTQGAYEQYF

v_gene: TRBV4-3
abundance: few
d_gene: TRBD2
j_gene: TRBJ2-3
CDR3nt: TGCGCCAGCAGCCTCGCGGGGGGGCGGGGCACAGATACGCAGTATTTT
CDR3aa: CASSLAGGRGTDTQYF

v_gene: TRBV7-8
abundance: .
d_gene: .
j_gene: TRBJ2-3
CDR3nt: TGTGCCAGCAGCTTAAACGCTGGGCGGGCCCCCACAGATACGCAGTATTTT
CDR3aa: CASSLNAGRAPTDTQYF

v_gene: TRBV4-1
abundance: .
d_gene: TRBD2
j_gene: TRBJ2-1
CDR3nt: TGCGCCAGCAGACCGGAGCGGGGTGCGAGAAATGAGCAGTTCTTC
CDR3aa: CASRPERGARNEQFF

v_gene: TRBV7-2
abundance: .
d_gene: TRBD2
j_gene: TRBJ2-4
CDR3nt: TGTGCCAGCAGCTCGGCTAGCGGGACCAAAAACATTCAGTACTTC
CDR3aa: CASSSASGTKNIQYF

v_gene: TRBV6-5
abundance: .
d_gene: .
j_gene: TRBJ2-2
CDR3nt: TGTGCCAGCAGTTACGGGAACTTGAACACCGGGGAGCTGTTTTTT
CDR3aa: CASSYGNLNTGELFF

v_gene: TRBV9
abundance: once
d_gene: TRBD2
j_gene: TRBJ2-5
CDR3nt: TGTGCCAGCAGCGTAGATGCGGGGGGCATACAAGAGACCCAGTACTTC
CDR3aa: CASSVDAGGIQETQYF

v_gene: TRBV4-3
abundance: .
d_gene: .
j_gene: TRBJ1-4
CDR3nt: TGCGCCAGCAGCCAAGAAGGTGGGGGCGCCAGTTGGCCGAATGAAAAACTGTTTTTT
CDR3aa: CASSQEGGGASWPNEKLFF

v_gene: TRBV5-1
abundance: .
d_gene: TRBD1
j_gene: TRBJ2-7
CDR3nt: TGCGCCAGCAGCCGTTTACAGGGGAAGAGGCCCTACGAGCAGTACTTC
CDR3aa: CASSRLQGKRPYEQYF

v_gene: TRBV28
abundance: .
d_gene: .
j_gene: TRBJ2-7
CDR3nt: TGTGCCAGCAGTTTATCCATGGCCGAGCAGTACTTC
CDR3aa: CASSLSMAEQYF

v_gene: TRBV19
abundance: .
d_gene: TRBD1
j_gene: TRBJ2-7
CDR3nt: TGTGCCAGTAGACGACAGGGGAGCTCCTACGAGCAGTACTTC
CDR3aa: CASRRQGSSYEQYF

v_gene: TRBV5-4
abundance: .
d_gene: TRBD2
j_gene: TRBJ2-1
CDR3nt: TGTGCCATCTTCACTAGCGGTCTGAACGATGAGCAGTTCTTC
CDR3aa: CAIFTSGLNDEQFF

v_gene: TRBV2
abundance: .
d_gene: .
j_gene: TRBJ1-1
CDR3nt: TGTGCCAGCAGTGGCCCGAGACACCCGCTAAGCATGAACACTGAAGCTTTCTTT
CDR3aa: CASSGPRHPLSMNTEAFF

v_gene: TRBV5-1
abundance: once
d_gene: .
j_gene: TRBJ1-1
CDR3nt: TGCGCCAGCCGAGGGGACATAGAAGCTTTCTTT
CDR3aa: CASRGDIEAFF

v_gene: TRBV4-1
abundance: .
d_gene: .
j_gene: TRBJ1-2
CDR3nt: TGCGCCAGCAGCCAACCGGGACGCGTCGGTAACTATGGCTACACCTTC
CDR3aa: CASSQPGRVGNYGYTF

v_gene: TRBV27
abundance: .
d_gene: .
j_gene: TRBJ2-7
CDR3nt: TGTGCCAGCAGTCCGGGCTACGAGCAGTACTTC
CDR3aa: CASSPGYEQYF

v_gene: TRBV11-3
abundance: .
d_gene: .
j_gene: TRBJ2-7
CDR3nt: TGTGCCAGCAGCTTAGAGTCTGGGACCGAGCAGTACTTC
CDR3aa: CASSLESGTEQYF

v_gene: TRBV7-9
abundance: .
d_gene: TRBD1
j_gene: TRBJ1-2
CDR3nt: TGTGCCAGCAGCTTAGGGGACAGGGGATCCTATGGCTACACCTTC
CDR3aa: CASSLGDRGSYGYTF

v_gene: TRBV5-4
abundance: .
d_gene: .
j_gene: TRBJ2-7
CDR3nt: TGTGCCAGCAGCAGACAGGCTGTCTACGAGCAGTACTTC
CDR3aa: CASSRQAVYEQYF

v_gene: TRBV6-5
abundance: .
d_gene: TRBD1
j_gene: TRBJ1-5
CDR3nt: TGTGCCAGCAGTCTCCGACAGGGAAGCAATCAGCCCCAGCATTTT
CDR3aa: CASSLRQGSNQPQHF

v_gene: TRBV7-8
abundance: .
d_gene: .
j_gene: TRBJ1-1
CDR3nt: TGTGCCAGCAGCTTAGGGGGTCAGACTGAAGCTTTCTTT
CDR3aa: CASSLGGQTEAFF

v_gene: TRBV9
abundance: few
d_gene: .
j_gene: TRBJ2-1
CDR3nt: TGTGCCAGCAGCCCCTCCGGGGCAATGGACTACAATGAGCAGTTCTTC
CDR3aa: CASSPSGAMDYNEQFF

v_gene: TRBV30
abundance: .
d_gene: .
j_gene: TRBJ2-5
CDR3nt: TGTGCCTGGAGTGCCCGGCACAGGGCGGCGGGGGAGCAGTACTTC
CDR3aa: CAWSARHRAAGEQYF

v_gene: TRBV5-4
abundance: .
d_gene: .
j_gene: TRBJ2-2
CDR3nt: TGTGCCAGCAGCTTGGGAGCCGGGGCCGGGGAGCTGTTTTTT
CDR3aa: CASSLGAGAGELFF

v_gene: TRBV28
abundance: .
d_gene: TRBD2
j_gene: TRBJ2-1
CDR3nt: TGTGCCAGCAAAAAACTAGCGGGAGACCCCGAGGTCTTC
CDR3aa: CASKKLAGDPEVF

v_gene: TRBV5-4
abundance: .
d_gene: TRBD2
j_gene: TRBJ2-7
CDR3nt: TGTGCCAGCGGACTAGCGGTCGGCGAGCAGTACTTC
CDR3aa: CASGLAVGEQYF

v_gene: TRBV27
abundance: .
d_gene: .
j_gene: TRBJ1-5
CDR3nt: TGTGCCAGCAGTCCGCAGGGTCTAGGCAATCAGCCCCAGCATTTT
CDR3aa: CASSPQGLGNQPQHF

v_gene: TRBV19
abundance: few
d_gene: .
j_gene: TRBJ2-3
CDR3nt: TGTGCCAGCGAGGAAGGAGGGGCAGATACGCAGTATTTT
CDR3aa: CASEEGGADTQYF

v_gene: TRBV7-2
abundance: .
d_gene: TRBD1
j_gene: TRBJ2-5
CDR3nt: TGTGCCAGCAGCCGGGGGACAGGGGGCGCGGTGGAGACCCAGTACTTC
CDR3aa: CASSRGTGGAVETQYF

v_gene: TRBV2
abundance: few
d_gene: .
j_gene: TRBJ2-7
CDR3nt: TGTGCCAGCATGGGGACCTCCTACGAGCAGTACTTC
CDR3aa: CASMGTSYEQYF